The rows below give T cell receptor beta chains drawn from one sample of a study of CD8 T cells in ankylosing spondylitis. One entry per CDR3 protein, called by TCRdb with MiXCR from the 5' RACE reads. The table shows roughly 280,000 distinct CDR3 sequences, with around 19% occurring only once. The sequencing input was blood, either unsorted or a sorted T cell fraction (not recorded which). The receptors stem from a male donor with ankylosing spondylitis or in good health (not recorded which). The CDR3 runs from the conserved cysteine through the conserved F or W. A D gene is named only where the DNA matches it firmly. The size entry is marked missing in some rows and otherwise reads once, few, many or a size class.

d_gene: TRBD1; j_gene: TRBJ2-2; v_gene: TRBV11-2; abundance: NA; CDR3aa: CASSLRGPTNTGELFF; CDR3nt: TGTGCCAGCAGCTTAAGGGGGCCCACGAACACCGGGGAGCTGTTTTTT
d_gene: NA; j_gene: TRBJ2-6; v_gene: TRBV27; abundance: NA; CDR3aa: CASSFGLAGANVLTF; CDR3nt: TGTGCCAGCAGTTTCGGCCTAGCTGGGGCCAACGTCCTGACTTTC
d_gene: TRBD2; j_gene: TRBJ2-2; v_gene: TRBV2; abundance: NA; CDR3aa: CASSEGPSGWSTGELFF; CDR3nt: TGTGCCAGCAGTGAAGGGCCTAGCGGTTGGTCGACCGGGGAGCTGTTTTTT
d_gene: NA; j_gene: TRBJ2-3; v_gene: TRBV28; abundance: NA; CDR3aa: CASSSGPPTDTQYF; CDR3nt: TGTGCCAGCAGTAGCGGGCCCCCCACAGATACGCAGTATTTT
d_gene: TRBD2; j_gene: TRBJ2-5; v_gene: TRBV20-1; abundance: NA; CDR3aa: CSAYAQSGGMGQETQYF; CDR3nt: TGCAGTGCTTACGCCCAGTCGGGGGGGATGGGGCAAGAGACCCAGTACTTC
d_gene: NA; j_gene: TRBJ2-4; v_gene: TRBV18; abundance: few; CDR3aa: CASSPPGPKNIQYF; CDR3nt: TGTGCCAGCTCACCACCGGGTCCCAAAAACATTCAGTACTTC
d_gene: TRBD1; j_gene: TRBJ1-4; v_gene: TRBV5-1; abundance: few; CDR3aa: CASSTSGTANEKLFF; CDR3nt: TGCGCCAGCAGCACGTCCGGGACAGCTAATGAAAAACTGTTTTTT
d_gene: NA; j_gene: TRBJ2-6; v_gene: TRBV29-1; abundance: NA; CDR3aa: CSVVSGAPGANVLTF; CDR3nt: TGCAGCGTTGTTTCAGGGGCCCCTGGGGCCAACGTCCTGACTTTC
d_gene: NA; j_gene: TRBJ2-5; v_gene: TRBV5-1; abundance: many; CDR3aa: CASSLGQEETQYF; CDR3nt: TGCGCCAGCAGCCTAGGACAAGAAGAGACCCAGTACTTC
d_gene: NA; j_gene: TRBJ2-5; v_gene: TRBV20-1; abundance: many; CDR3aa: CSARRDFQETQYF; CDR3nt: TGCAGTGCTAGACGGGACTTCCAAGAGACCCAGTACTTC
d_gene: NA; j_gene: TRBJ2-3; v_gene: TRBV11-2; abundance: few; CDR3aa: CASSLGSNSDTQYF; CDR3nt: TGTGCCAGCAGCTTAGGTAGTAACTCCGATACGCAGTATTTT
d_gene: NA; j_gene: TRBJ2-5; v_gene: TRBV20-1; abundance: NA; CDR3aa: CSARAGQETQYF; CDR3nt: TGCAGTGCTAGAGCAGGGCAAGAGACCCAGTACTTC
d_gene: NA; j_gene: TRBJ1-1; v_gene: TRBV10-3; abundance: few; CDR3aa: CAIKAGRENTEAFF; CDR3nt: TGTGCCATCAAGGCAGGAAGGGAGAACACTGAAGCTTTCTTT
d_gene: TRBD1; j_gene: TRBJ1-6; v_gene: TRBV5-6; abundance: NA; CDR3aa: CASSFRPGTDNSPLHF; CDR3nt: TGTGCCAGCAGCTTTCGGCCAGGGACAGATAATTCACCCCTCCACTTT
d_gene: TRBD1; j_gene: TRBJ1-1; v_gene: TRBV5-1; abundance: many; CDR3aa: CASSLGDRVDTEAFF; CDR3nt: TGCGCCAGCAGCTTGGGGGACAGGGTGGACACTGAAGCTTTCTTT
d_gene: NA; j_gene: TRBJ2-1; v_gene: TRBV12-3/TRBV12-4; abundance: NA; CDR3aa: CASSAGDEQFF; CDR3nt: TGTGCCAGCAGTGCAGGGGATGAGCAGTTCTTC
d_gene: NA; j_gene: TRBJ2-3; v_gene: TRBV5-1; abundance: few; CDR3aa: CASSSAVTDTQYF; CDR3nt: TGCGCCAGCAGCTCAGCGGTTACAGATACGCAGTATTTT
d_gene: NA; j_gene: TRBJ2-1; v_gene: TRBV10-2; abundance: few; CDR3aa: CATDPGSGNEQFF; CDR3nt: TGCGCCACCGACCCAGGGTCTGGCAATGAGCAGTTCTTC
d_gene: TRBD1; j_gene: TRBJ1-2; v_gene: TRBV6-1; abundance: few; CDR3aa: CASRSPLGQALGGYTF; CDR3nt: TGTGCCAGCAGGTCACCCTTGGGACAGGCCCTCGGTGGCTACACCTTC
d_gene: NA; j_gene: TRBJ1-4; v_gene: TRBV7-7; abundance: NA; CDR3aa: CASSFDLNEKLFF; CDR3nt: TGTGCCAGCAGCTTTGACCTTAATGAAAAACTGTTTTTT
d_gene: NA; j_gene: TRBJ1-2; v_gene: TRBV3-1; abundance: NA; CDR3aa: CASSQVLDYGYTF; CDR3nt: TGTGCCAGCAGCCAAGTTTTGGACTATGGCTACACCTTC
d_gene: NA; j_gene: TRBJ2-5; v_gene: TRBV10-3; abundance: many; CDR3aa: CAISESERGAQYF; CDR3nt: TGTGCCATCAGTGAGTCGGAGCGCGGGGCCCAGTACTTC
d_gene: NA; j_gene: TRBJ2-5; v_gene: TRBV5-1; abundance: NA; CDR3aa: CASSSGPRGETQYF; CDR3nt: TGCGCCAGCAGCTCGGGCCCCCGGGGTGAGACCCAGTACTTC
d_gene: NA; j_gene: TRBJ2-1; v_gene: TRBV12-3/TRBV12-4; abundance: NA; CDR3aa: CASRAEGGLSSYNEQFF; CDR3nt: TGTGCCAGCAGGGCTGAGGGGGGGCTAAGCTCCTACAATGAGCAGTTCTTC
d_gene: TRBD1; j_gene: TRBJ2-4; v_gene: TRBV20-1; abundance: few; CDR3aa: CSALKTGGLAKNIQYF; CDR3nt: TGCAGTGCGCTCAAGACAGGGGGGCTAGCCAAAAACATTCAGTACTTC
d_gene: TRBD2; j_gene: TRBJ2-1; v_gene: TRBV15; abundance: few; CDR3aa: CATSRERTRVHEQFF; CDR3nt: TGTGCCACCAGCAGAGAACGGACTAGAGTCCATGAGCAGTTCTTC
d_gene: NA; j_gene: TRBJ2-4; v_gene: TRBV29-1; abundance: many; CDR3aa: CSVDLGGDIQYF; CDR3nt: TGCAGCGTTGACCTAGGGGGGGACATTCAGTACTTC
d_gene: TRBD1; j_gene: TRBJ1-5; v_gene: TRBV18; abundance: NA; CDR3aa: CASSPAGQGSGRGQPQHF; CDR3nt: TGTGCCAGCTCACCGGCGGGACAGGGATCCGGAAGGGGTCAGCCCCAGCATTTT
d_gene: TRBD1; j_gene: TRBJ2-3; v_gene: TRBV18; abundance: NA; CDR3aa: CASSRQGIATDTQYF; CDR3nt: TGTGCCAGCTCACGACAGGGGATTGCAACAGATACGCAGTATTTT
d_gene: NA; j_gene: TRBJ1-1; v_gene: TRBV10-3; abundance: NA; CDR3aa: CAISEGGIVANTEAFF; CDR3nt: TGTGCCATCAGTGAGGGGGGCATTGTCGCGAACACTGAAGCTTTCTTT